A selection of T cell receptor beta chains follows, all from one sample in a study of Graves' ophthalmopathy and Graves' hyperthyroidism. Each CDR3 protein gets one entry after TCRdb re-called the multiplex PCR reads with MiXCR. Seen here are 580,000 or so distinct CDR3 sequences, 39% observed once, and the top ten hold 3.5% to 4.5%. The source material was peripheral blood or thyroid tissue (not recorded which). These receptors all come from an adult man with Graves' hyperthyroidism. CDR3s include the opening cysteine and the closing phenylalanine or tryptophan. A D gene is named only where the DNA matches it firmly. Clone size is shown for a subset of rows, as once, few, many or a class of expanded clone.

V gene	D gene	J gene	clone size	CDR3 protein	CDR3 DNA
TRBV5-4	TRBD2	TRBJ2-1	.	CASSFDGGYNEQFF	TGTGCCAGCAGCTTTGACGGGGGGTACAATGAGCAGTTCTTC
TRBV12-3/TRBV12-4	TRBD1	TRBJ1-2	few	CASKGGADYGYTF	TGTGCCAGCAAAGGGGGCGCGGACTATGGCTACACCTTC
TRBV20-1	.	TRBJ1-2	.	CSAIQLGSDYGYTF	TGCAGTGCTATCCAACTCGGCTCAGACTATGGCTACACCTTC
TRBV20-1	TRBD2	TRBJ2-1	.	CSARPTSGRGGNEQFF	TGCAGTGCTAGGCCCACTAGCGGGAGAGGGGGGAATGAGCAGTTCTTC
TRBV5-5	TRBD1	TRBJ2-5	once	CASSSYNRGVETQYF	TGTGCCAGCAGCTCCTACAACAGGGGCGTGGAGACCCAGTACTTC
TRBV20-1	.	TRBJ1-1	.	CSASWGNTEAFF	TGCAGTGCTTCTTGGGGGAACACTGAAGCTTTCTTT
TRBV10-3	.	TRBJ2-3	.	CAISADIADTQYF	TGTGCCATCAGTGCGGACATTGCAGATACGCAGTATTTT
TRBV7-3	.	TRBJ2-3	few	CASSPMPGASTDTQYF	TGTGCCAGCAGTCCAATGCCGGGGGCTAGCACAGATACGCAGTATTTT
TRBV2	.	TRBJ1-3	.	CASRAGAGNTIYF	TGTGCCAGCAGGGCGGGGGCTGGAAACACCATATATTTT
TRBV7-8	TRBD2	TRBJ2-5	.	CASSLGAGGPLETQYF	TGTGCCAGCAGCTTAGGGGCGGGAGGGCCATTAGAGACCCAGTACTTC
TRBV14	TRBD1	TRBJ2-5	many	CASSQRTGPETQYF	TGTGCCAGCAGCCAAAGGACAGGTCCAGAGACCCAGTACTTC
TRBV25-1	TRBD2	TRBJ2-5	.	CASSDMGLAGGFQETGAQYF	TGTGCCAGCAGTGATATGGGACTAGCGGGGGGGTTTCAAGAGACCGGGGCCCAGTACTTC
TRBV10-3	.	TRBJ1-6	.	CAISEGGQNNSPLHF	TGTGCCATCAGTGAGGGGGGGCAGAATAATTCACCCCTCCACTTT
TRBV7-9	TRBD2	TRBJ2-5	.	CASSPGTSALETQYF	TGTGCCAGCAGCCCAGGGACTAGCGCATTAGAGACCCAGTACTTC
TRBV19	TRBD2	TRBJ2-2	.	CASSRLAPGTGELFF	TGTGCCAGTAGTCGACTAGCGCCCGGCACCGGGGAGCTGTTTTTT